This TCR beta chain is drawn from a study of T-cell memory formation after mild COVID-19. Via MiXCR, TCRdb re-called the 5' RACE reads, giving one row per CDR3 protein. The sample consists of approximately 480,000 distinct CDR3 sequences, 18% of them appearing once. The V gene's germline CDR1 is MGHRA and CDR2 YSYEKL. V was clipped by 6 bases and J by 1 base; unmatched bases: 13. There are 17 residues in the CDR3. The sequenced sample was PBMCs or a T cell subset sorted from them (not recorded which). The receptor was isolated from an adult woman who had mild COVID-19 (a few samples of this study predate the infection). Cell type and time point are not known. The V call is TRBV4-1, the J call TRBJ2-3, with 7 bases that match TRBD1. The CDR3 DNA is TGCGCCAGCAGACGCAGTACAGGGGTCGCTGGCACAGATACGCAGTATTTT. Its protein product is CASRRSTGVAGTDTQYF.